Given below is one TCR beta chain in context. This clone appeared once. The clone's antigen remains unknown. No much larger clonotype is one base removed from it; base qualities were not supplied. This sample is part of a study of blood T cell repertoires in COVID-19 (TCRdb year 2020). Some background on the complete study: The collaborator samples originated in the United States, Italy and Spain and spanned the acute and convalescent phases of COVID-19. The sample metadata nearly always contained a de-identified subject ID, COVID-19 status, age in years and sex. Samples came from the ongoing ImmuneRACE study (first 160 participants) plus 1,254 subjects from 6 global collaborators. The material from the prospective study consisted of cDNA or gDNA derived from T cells, B-cell-depleted T cells, or PBMCs. The repertoires were released in a freely available public database meant as a resource for research on the immune response to SARS-CoV-2. The dataset comprised deeply sampled blood TCRbeta repertoires from subjects exposed to, actively infected with, or recovered from COVID-19. Where available, HLA class I and class II types were taken from metadata supplied by the sample provider and were not determined by assay-based typing. Summary of the overall study and its limitations: Clinical and demographic metadata were provided uncurated, with the amount varying by source and participant.

Between the V and J ends, shortened by 3 bases and 6 bases respectively, the junction contains 13 bases. The CDR3, cysteine through phenylalanine, is 15 amino acids long. The sequence is cut down to CDR3 DNA, 45 bases in frame from base 1. For CDR1 and CDR2, the germline V gene lists SGDLS and YYNGEE. In the prospective study, participants were about 18 to 89 years old, resided in about 25 geographic areas of the United States, and were enrolled through a virtual design. In the prospective study, cohorts were assigned on the basis of participant-reported clinical history obtained from a screening survey and a study questionnaire. For ImmuneRACE Cohort 3, a participant was defined as recovered based on two consecutive negative NP/OP PCR tests, clearance by a healthcare professional, or resolution of symptoms. Each participant in the prospective study had whole blood, serum and a nasopharyngeal or oropharyngeal swab collected by mobile phlebotomists. Over a 2-month period, participants in the prospective study had the option of providing additional blood draws and questionnaires. Before DNA extraction, prospective study blood samples were shipped either frozen or at room temperature.

TCRbeta CDR3 regions were amplified from genomic DNA by means of the immunoSEQ Assay, a bias-controlled multiplex PCR. On the study's bioinformatics: The number of nucleated cells in each sample was estimated from the amplification of reference gene primers within the assay. Sequence reads were collapsed and filtered to measure the absolute abundance of every unique TCRbeta CDR3 rearrangement. For each sample, productive Simpson clonality was calculated as the square root of Simpson's diversity index over productive rearrangements. The source is immuneACCESS, and TCRdb retained only in-frame sequences with V and J called. Part of the clones is not carried over; for the studies checked, unresolved V genes explain less than half of this, and the remainder is unexplained. The DNA gave D and trimming, while V, J and clone size come from that table. The sample yields around 310,000 clones; about 90% were counted once. The biggest ten clones account for less than 5.5% of the sample.

Sequencing was done on a sample of PBMCs or T cells enriched from blood (not recorded which). The chain couples TRBV9 to TRBJ1-6; 5 matching bases give a weak D call of TRBD1. This TCR was sampled from a man aged 30-40 years who had recovered from COVID-19. CDR3 region: CASSAWDSPNSPLHF. The nucleotide sequence is TGTGCCAGCAGCGCCTGGGACTCCCCTAATTCACCCCTCCACTTT.